Below, one T cell receptor beta chain is given with its context. J gave up 8 bases and V 6 bases, and 4 bases lay outside the gene matches. CDR1 MNHEY and CDR2 SVGAGI come from the germline V gene. The CDR3 extends over 12 amino acids. Sequencing used immunoSEQ multiplex PCR; TCRdb keeps in-frame clones, though not all of them. The sample records hundreds of thousands of clones, approximately 90% being singletons. This specimen comes from a study of Ad26.COV2.S vaccination and SARS-CoV-2 variants. The rearrangement links TRBV6-5 to TRBJ2-3; 8 nucleotides agree with TRBD2. Source: peripheral blood, taken after recovery from COVID-19. The clonotype originates from a human donor who had recovered from COVID-19. CDR3 sequence: CASRISGGTQYF. The CDR3 bases are TGTGCCAGCAGGATAAGCGGGGGTACGCAGTATTTT.